The clone carrying this T cell receptor beta chain was seen once. This sample is part of a study of T cell responses to AZD1222 COVID-19 vaccine. TCRdb's copy holds only in-frame clones and misses some; the assay was immunoSEQ multiplex PCR. The repertoire holds about 160,000 clones, with 94% as singletons. V lost 0 bases and J 3 bases, leaving 10 bases between the germline ends. CDR3 length: 14 residues. Germline V gene lookup returns CDR1 SGHKS and CDR2 YYEKEE (reference sequence). V gene TRBV5-5 combines with J gene TRBJ2-7; D might be TRBD1 (5 bases). The material sequenced was peripheral blood, taken 28 days after the second AZD1222 dose. This clonotype was sampled from an adult who received the AZD1222 COVID-19 vaccine. Here the CDR3 reads CASSLVDRLYEQYF. Written as DNA, the CDR3 is TGTGCCAGCAGCTTGGTCGACAGACTCTACGAGCAGTACTTC.